This T cell receptor beta chain was identified in a study of sequential checkpoint blockade in melanoma. The method was immunoSEQ multiplex PCR; TCRdb's version includes in-frame clones alone and lacks a portion of them. The table has about 4,900 clones, under 40% seen once; the top ten hold 5.5% to 8.5%. The treatment: randomized to nivolumab then ipilimumab (arm A) or the reverse (arm B). This clonotype originated in a human donor with melanoma. Specimen: tumor tissue (inferred from file names), collected from a patient given nivolumab and ipilimumab in sequence.

The DNA of the CDR3 is TGTGCCAGCAGTATACAGGTGACATCCTACAATGAGCAGTTCTTC. It specifies CASSIQVTSYNEQFF. The rearrangement uses TRBV28 and TRBJ2-1, with a possible D match to TRBD1 (5 bases). The V gene lost 5 bases and the J gene lost 1 base, with 12 bases spanning the gap. The germline CDR1 and CDR2 sequences are MDHEN and SYDVKM. CDR3 length equals 15 residues.